This T cell receptor beta chain appears in the sequencing data of a study of cytomegalovirus exposure and HLA in healthy donors. The PCR was carried out with 60 Vbeta primers and 13 Jbeta primers. Measured with immunoSEQ multiplex PCR; TCRdb has only the in-frame clones, and not every one. The sample contains about 200,000 clones, approximately 79% of which appear only once. Sequenced: PBMCs. The receptor comes from a man aged 50 to 60 in good health and CMV-seronegative.

The CDR3 nucleotides are TGTGCCAGCAGCGATCCATTCGGGTCGGGGGCCAACGTCCTGACTTTC. Translating gives CASSDPFGSGANVLTF. This chain connects TRBV27 to TRBJ2-6, with no clear D. The CDR3 is 16 residues long. Deletions cut 6 bases from V and 4 bases from J, with 16 bases between. Germline lookup yields CDR1 MNHEY and CDR2 SMNVEV (reference sequence). Drawing the rest from reference TRBV27 and TRBJ2-6, the complete variable domain is EAQVTQNPRYLITVTGKKLTVTCSQNMNHEYMSWYRQDPGLGLRQIYYSMNVEVTDKGDVPEGYKVSRKEKRNFPLILESPSPNQTSLYFCASSDPFGSGANVLTFGAGSRLTVL.